This T cell receptor beta chain was found in a study of blood T cell repertoires in COVID-19. Across the study: PBMCs, B-cell-depleted T cells, or T cells were the source of the cDNA or gDNA that made up the material.

In the authors' methods: Scientists estimated how many nucleated cells there were by amplifying reference gene primers. The table came from immunoSEQ multiplex PCR; TCRdb's copy has only in-frame clones and leaves some out. V and J calls and clone size are those listed in that table; D and trimming were worked out from the DNA. The sample contains approximately 76,000 clones, approximately 90% of which appear only once. Germline loops: CDR1 SGHRS, CDR2 YFSETQ. The CDR3 is made up of 13 amino acids. V lost 4 bases, J lost 1 base, and 9 bases lay in between. The TCR was taken from a human donor in a cohort sampled during active COVID-19. Material: peripheral blood. The chain employs TRBV5-1 and TRBJ2-7; D uncertain. The CDR3 loop reads CASSPSASYEQYF. In nucleotides, the CDR3 is TGCGCCAGCAGCCCATCAGCGTCCTACGAGCAGTACTTC.